Following are 10 T cell receptor beta chains from one sample sequenced in a study of control samples from healthy donors and cancer patients. Sequencing used immunoSEQ multiplex PCR; TCRdb keeps in-frame clones, though not all of them. The table shows 61,000 or so clones, with around 87% occurring only once. Source material: PBMCs. These receptors originate from a man aged 60-69 years with colorectal cancer.

The chain carries TRBV6-6 and TRBJ2-3; 9 bases agree with TRBD2. The germline gives CDR1 MNHNY, CDR2 SVGAGI (reference sequence). V shed 6 bases, J shed 4 bases, and the junction held 11 bases outside the gene matches. CDR3 length: 16 residues. The CDR3 sequence: CASSTPLGGGADTQYF. The CDR3 nucleotides are TGTGCCAGCAGCACCCCCCTTGGCGGGGGGGCAGATACGCAGTATTTT.

The chain combines TRBV2 with TRBJ2-7, with 10 bases matching TRBD1. The CDR3 consists of 14 residues. V dropped 5 bases and J dropped 4; count of bases not matched to a gene: 5. CDR1 SNHLY and CDR2 FYNNEI come from the germline V gene. CDR3 DNA sequence: TGTGCCAGCAGTCAGACAGGGGGCAGTTACGAGCAGTACTTC. Amino acids: CASSQTGGSYEQYF.

The chain links TRBV5-6 to TRBJ2-5; D remains unclear. Looked up from germline, CDR1 is SGHDT and CDR2 is YYEEEE. Trimming shortened V by 2 bases and J by 4 bases, and 9 bases separated the two germline ends. The CDR3 consists of 13 residues. CDR3 sequence: CASSLGGVETQYF. The DNA for the CDR3 is TGTGCCAGCAGCTTAGGCGGAGTAGAGACCCAGTACTTC. The full variable domain, in which reference TRBV5-6 and TRBJ2-5 provide the parts outside the CDR3, is DAGVTQSPTHLIKTRGQQVTLRCSPKSGHDTVSWYQQALGQGPQFIFQYYEEEERQRGNFPDRFSGHQFPNYSSELNVNALLLGDSALYLCASSLGGVETQYFGPGTRLLVL.

Here the CDR3 reads CAPGGGDTEAFF. The CDR3 DNA sequence: TGTGCCCCCGGCGGGGGTGACACTGAAGCTTTCTTT. The gene calls are TRBV30 and TRBJ1-1; possibly TRBD1 for D (5 bases). V gave up 8 bases and J gave up 3 bases, with 13 bases separating them. CDR1 is GTSNPN and CDR2 is SVGIG in the germline V gene (reference sequence). This CDR3 spans 12 amino acids.

The chain has TRBV2 and TRBJ2-1; 8 nucleotides match TRBD2. The CDR3 length is 13 residues. The V and J ends lost 7 bases and 4 bases, in that order; junction bases with no gene match: 3. In germline, CDR1 is SNHLY, CDR2 FYNNEI. The CDR3 coding sequence is TGTGCCAGCACAACTAGCGGTTACAATGAGCAGTTCTTC. It codes for CASTTSGYNEQFF.

The chain is built from TRBV6-2 or TRBV6-3 and TRBJ1-4, with D perhaps TRBD1 (6 bases). This CDR3 has 15 residues. The germline V and J ends were trimmed by 2 bases and 4 bases, with 11 bases remaining between them. Germline V gives CDR1 MNHEY, CDR2 SVGEGT. The CDR3 sequence is CASSYRQGNNEKLFF. Here the CDR3 DNA reads TGTGCCAGCAGTTACCGGCAGGGGAATAATGAAAAACTGTTTTTT.

The genes are TRBV19 and TRBJ2-3, with 12 bases aligning to TRBD2. The V segment lost 3 bases and the J segment 5 bases; nucleotides outside the gene matches: 6. CDR1 and CDR2 from the germline V gene are LNHDA and SQIVND (reference sequence). The CDR3 loop spans 16 amino acids. The CDR3 nucleotides are TGTGCCAGTAGTATCCCTAGCGGGGGGGCGGGAGATACGCAGTATTTT. Residues: CASSIPSGGAGDTQYF.

The chain links TRBV18 to TRBJ2-1; TRBD2 agrees at 7 bases. The CDR3 has 14 residues. In germline, CDR1 is KGHSH, CDR2 LQKENI. V shed 5 bases and J 6 bases; nucleotides not matched to a gene: 7. The CDR3 spells CASSSELAANEQFF. The CDR3 DNA follows: TGTGCCAGCTCATCCGAGCTAGCGGCCAATGAGCAGTTCTTC. The full variable domain, completed using reference TRBV18 and TRBJ2-1, is NAGVMQNPRHLVRRRGQEARLRCSPMKGHSHVYWYRQLPEEGLKFMVYLQKENIIDESGMPKERFSAEFPKEGPSILRIQQVVRGDSAAYFCASSSELAANEQFFGPGTRLTVL.

The rearrangement uses TRBV12-3 or TRBV12-4 and TRBJ2-5; D may match TRBD1 or TRBD2 (5 bases each). CDR3 size: 13 residues. Between the trimmed V and J ends, which lost 5 bases and 4 bases, there was a span of 11 bases. The CDR3 reads CASSRDLGETQYF. CDR3 nucleotide sequence: TGTGCCAGCAGTCGGGACCTCGGAGAGACCCAGTACTTC.

The chain has TRBV4-3 and TRBJ1-1, with D possibly TRBD1 on 5 matching bases. V was clipped by 0 bases and J by 0 bases, with 8 bases between them. CDR1 LGHNA and CDR2 YSLEER come from the germline V gene. The CDR3 has 15 residues. The CDR3 loop reads CASSQDRGLNTEAFF. In DNA, the CDR3 is TGCGCCAGCAGCCAAGACCGGGGCCTGAACACTGAAGCTTTCTTT.